The source of this TCR beta chain is a study of blood T cell repertoires in COVID-19. Study information: The samples span acute and convalescent COVID-19 from the United States, Italy and Spain. PBMCs, B-cell-depleted T cells, or T cells provided the cDNA or gDNA that made up the material.

The V end was cut by 4 bases, the J end by 16 bases, with 17 bases between. This CDR3 contains 12 residues. Germline V CDR1 and CDR2: LGHDT, YNNKEL (reference sequence). Original data processing: Amplification with reference gene primers provided the estimates of nucleated cell counts. The data were produced by immunoSEQ multiplex PCR, yet TCRdb's version contains in-frame clones alone and is incomplete. V, J and clone size are those of that table, while D and trimming were read from the DNA. Among under 130,000 clones listed, roughly nine tenths were seen once. The sequenced sample was peripheral blood. This TCR derives from an elderly woman in a cohort sampled during active COVID-19. The V gene is TRBV3-1 (or the pseudogene TRBV3-2), the J gene TRBJ2-1; D may be TRBD2 (7 bases). The DNA for the CDR3 is TGTGCCAGCAGCCCCATGGGGAGGGGGGCATTCTTC. This sequence encodes CASSPMGRGAFF.